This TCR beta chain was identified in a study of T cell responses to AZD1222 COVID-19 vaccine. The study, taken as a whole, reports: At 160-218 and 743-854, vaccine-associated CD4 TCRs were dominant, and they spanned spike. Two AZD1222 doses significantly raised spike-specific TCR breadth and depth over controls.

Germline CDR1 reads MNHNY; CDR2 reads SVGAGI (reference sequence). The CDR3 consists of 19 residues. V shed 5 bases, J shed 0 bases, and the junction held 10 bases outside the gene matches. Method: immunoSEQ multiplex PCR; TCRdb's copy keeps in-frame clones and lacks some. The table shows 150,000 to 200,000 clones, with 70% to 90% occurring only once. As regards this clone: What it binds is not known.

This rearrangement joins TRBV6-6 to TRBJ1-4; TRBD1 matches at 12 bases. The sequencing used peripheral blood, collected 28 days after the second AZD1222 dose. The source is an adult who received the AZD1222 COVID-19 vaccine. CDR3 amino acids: CASSHRDRGRFATNEKLFF. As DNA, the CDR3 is TGTGCCAGCAGTCACCGGGACAGGGGGCGGTTTGCAACTAATGAAAAACTGTTTTTT.